A selection of T cell receptor beta chains follows, all from one sample in a study of CD8 T cells in Susac syndrome. One entry per CDR3 protein, called by TCRdb with MiXCR from the immunoSEQ multiplex PCR reads. The sample records 160,000 or so distinct CDR3 sequences, approximately 95% being singletons. Sequences were obtained from CD8+ T cells from PBMCs. Every receptor here comes from a human donor with multiple sclerosis. Both conserved end residues are part of each CDR3. The order of the fields is J gene, D gene, clone size, V gene, CDR3 DNA, CDR3 protein. A D gene is named only where the DNA matches it firmly. Rows give clone size only sometimes, using once, few, many, or a class for an expanded clone.

J gene: TRBJ1-1; D gene: -; clone size: -; V gene: TRBV4-1; CDR3 DNA: TGCGCCAGCAGCCAAGTAGGGACGGGGAAGAACACTGAAGCTTTCTTT; CDR3 protein: CASSQVGTGKNTEAFF
J gene: TRBJ2-3; D gene: -; clone size: -; V gene: TRBV5-1; CDR3 DNA: TGCGCCAGCAGCCCTGACAAGCTAGGCCCAGATACGCAGTATTTT; CDR3 protein: CASSPDKLGPDTQYF
J gene: TRBJ1-1; D gene: -; clone size: -; V gene: TRBV12-3/TRBV12-4; CDR3 DNA: TGTGCCAGCATCGAGGGGGGGACTGAAGCTTTCTTT; CDR3 protein: CASIEGGTEAFF
J gene: TRBJ2-2; D gene: TRBD2; clone size: -; V gene: TRBV6-1; CDR3 DNA: TGTGCCAGCAAAGCCGGGACTAGCGGGTTTCTCCTCACCGGGGAGCTGTTTTTT; CDR3 protein: CASKAGTSGFLLTGELFF
J gene: TRBJ2-5; D gene: TRBD2; clone size: -; V gene: TRBV27; CDR3 DNA: TGTGCCAGCAGTCCTCTAGTCACGGGACTAGCGGGAGTTGAGACCCAGTACTTC; CDR3 protein: CASSPLVTGLAGVETQYF
J gene: TRBJ2-5; D gene: -; clone size: -; V gene: TRBV4-1; CDR3 DNA: TGCGCCAGCAGCCAAGCGCTTCGGGAGCGTCAAGAGACCCAGTACTTC; CDR3 protein: CASSQALRERQETQYF
J gene: TRBJ2-5; D gene: TRBD1; clone size: -; V gene: TRBV9; CDR3 DNA: TGTGCCAGCAGCGTATTAACAGGGGTGGGGACCCAGTACTTC; CDR3 protein: CASSVLTGVGTQYF
J gene: TRBJ2-1; D gene: -; clone size: -; V gene: TRBV14; CDR3 DNA: TGTGCCAGCAGCCAACGGCCCACTTACAATGAGCAGTTCTTC; CDR3 protein: CASSQRPTYNEQFF
J gene: TRBJ2-7; D gene: -; clone size: -; V gene: TRBV20-1; CDR3 DNA: TGCAGTTCTATAGACGGTACCTACGAGCAGTACTTC; CDR3 protein: CSSIDGTYEQYF
J gene: TRBJ2-3; D gene: TRBD2; clone size: -; V gene: TRBV6-1; CDR3 DNA: TGTGCCAGCAGTGAAGCGCTGGCGGGGGGAGCAGATACGCAGTATTTT; CDR3 protein: CASSEALAGGADTQYF
J gene: TRBJ1-2; D gene: -; clone size: -; V gene: TRBV12-3/TRBV12-4; CDR3 DNA: TGTGCCAGCAGTTTGGGGGTACCCTATGGCTACACCTTC; CDR3 protein: CASSLGVPYGYTF
J gene: TRBJ1-2; D gene: -; clone size: -; V gene: TRBV7-3; CDR3 DNA: TGTGCCAGCAGCCGAACAGCGTCACCTGGCTACACCTTC; CDR3 protein: CASSRTASPGYTF
J gene: TRBJ1-1; D gene: -; clone size: -; V gene: TRBV5-1; CDR3 DNA: TGCGCCAGCAGCGCGGGTCTGGGGGGCAGAGGGGACACTGAAGCTTTCTTT; CDR3 protein: CASSAGLGGRGDTEAFF
J gene: TRBJ2-1; D gene: -; clone size: -; V gene: TRBV2; CDR3 DNA: TGTGCCAGCAGCGAGGGGGGGGCTCCCTACAATGAGCAGTTCTTC; CDR3 protein: CASSEGGAPYNEQFF
J gene: TRBJ1-4; D gene: TRBD1; clone size: once; V gene: TRBV6-6; CDR3 DNA: TGTGCCAGCAGTTACGACAGGGTGGATGAAAAACTGTTTTTT; CDR3 protein: CASSYDRVDEKLFF
J gene: TRBJ2-7; D gene: TRBD2; clone size: -; V gene: TRBV5-1; CDR3 DNA: TGCGCCAGCAGCTTGGGCGAACTACCCCTAGCGGGGGGAGCCTACGAGCAGTACTTC; CDR3 protein: CASSLGELPLAGGAYEQYF
J gene: TRBJ2-3; D gene: -; clone size: -; V gene: TRBV27; CDR3 DNA: TGTGCCAGCAGTCCTCTGGATGTTGCGGGTCCCACAGATACGCAGTATTTT; CDR3 protein: CASSPLDVAGPTDTQYF
J gene: TRBJ2-2; D gene: -; clone size: -; V gene: TRBV7-9; CDR3 DNA: TGTGCCAGCAGCCCGGGCGGCGGCGGGGAGCTGTTTTTT; CDR3 protein: CASSPGGGGELFF